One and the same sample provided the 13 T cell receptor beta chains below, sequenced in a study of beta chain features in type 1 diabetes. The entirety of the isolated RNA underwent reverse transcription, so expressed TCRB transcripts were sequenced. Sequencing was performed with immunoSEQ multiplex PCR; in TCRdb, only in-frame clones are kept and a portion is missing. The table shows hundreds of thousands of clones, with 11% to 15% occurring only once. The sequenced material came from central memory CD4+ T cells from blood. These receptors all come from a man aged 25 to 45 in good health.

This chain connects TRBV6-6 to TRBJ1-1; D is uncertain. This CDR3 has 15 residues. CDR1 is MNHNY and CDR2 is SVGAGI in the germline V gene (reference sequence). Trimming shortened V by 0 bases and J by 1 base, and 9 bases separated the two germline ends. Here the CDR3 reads CASSYSQSQNTEAFF. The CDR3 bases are TGTGCCAGCAGTTACTCACAGAGTCAGAACACTGAAGCTTTCTTT.

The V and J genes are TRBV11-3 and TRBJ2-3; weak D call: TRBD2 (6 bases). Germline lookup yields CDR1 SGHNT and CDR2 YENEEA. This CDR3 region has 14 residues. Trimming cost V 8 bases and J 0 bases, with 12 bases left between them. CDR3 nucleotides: TGTGCCAGCTCTGGCGGGGCTAGCACAGATACGCAGTATTTT. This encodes CASSGGASTDTQYF.

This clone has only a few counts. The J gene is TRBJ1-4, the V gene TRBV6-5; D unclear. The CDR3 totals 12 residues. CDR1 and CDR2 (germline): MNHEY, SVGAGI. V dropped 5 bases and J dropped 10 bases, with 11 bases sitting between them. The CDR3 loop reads CASSEHGGKLFF. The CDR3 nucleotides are TGTGCCAGCAGTGAGCACGGCGGAAAACTGTTTTTT.

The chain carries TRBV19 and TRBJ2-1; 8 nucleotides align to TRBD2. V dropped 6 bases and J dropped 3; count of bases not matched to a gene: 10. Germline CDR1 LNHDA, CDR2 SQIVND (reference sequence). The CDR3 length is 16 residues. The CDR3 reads CASRTTTSGLYNEQFF. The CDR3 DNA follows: TGTGCCAGTAGAACCACCACTAGCGGACTCTACAATGAGCAGTTCTTC. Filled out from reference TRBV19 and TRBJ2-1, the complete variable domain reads DGGITQSPKYLFRKEGQNVTLSCEQNLNHDAMYWYRQDPGQGLRLIYYSQIVNDFQKGDIAEGYSVSREKKESFPLTVTSAQKNPTAFYLCASRTTTSGLYNEQFFGPGTRLTVL.

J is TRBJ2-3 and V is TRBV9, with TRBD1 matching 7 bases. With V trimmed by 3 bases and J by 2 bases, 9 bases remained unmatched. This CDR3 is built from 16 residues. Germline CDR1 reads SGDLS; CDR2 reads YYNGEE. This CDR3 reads CASSATGTDFTDTQYF. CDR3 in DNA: TGTGCCAGCAGCGCAACCGGGACAGACTTCACAGATACGCAGTATTTT.

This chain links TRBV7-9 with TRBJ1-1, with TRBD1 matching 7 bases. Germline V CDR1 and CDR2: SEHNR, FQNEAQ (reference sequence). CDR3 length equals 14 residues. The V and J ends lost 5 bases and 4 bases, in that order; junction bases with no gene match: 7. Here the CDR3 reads CASSGYRGFTEAFF. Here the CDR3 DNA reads TGTGCCAGCAGCGGATACAGGGGTTTCACTGAAGCTTTCTTT.

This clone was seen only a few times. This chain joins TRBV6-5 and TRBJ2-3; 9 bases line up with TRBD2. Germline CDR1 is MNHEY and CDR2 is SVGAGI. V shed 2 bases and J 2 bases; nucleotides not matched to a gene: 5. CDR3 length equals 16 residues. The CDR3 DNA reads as TGTGCCAGCAGTTACGGGGGCGGGAGGGTCACAGATACGCAGTATTTT. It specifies CASSYGGGRVTDTQYF.

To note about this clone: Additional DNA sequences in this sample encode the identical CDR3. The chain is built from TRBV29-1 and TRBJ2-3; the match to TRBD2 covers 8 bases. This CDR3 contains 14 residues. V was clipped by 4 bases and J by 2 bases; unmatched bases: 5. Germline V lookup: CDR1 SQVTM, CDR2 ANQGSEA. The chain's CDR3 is CSVGLAGNTDTQYF. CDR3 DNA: TGCAGCGTTGGGCTAGCGGGCAACACAGATACGCAGTATTTT.

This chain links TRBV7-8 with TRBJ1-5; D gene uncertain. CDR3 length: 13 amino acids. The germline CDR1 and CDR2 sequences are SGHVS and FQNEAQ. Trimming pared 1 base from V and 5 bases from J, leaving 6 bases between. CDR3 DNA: TGTGCCAGCAGCTTAGAACGTTATCAGCCCCAGCATTTT. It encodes CASSLERYQPQHF.

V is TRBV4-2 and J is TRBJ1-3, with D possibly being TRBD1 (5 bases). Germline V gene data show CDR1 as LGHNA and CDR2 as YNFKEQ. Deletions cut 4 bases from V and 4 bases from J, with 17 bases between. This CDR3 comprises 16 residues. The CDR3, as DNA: TGTGCCAGCAGCCCCAACAGGCCGGGTAGGGGAAACACCATATATTTT. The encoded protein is CASSPNRPGRGNTIYF.

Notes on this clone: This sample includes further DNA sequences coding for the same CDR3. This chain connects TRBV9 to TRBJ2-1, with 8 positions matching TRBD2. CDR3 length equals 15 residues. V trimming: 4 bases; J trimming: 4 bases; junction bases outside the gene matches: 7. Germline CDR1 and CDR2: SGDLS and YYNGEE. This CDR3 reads CASSPGTSGYNEQFF. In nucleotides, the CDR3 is TGTGCCAGCAGCCCCGGCACTAGCGGATACAATGAGCAGTTCTTC.

The CDR3 is CASSLLVVFYEQYF. CDR3 sequence (DNA): TGTGCCAGCAGTTTATTGGTGGTGTTCTACGAGCAGTACTTC. The genes are TRBV27 and TRBJ2-7; D is unclear. The germline V gene has CDR1 MNHEY and CDR2 SMNVEV (reference sequence). V was shortened by 1 base and J by 3 bases, with 10 bases between the two germline ends. This CDR3 region has 14 residues.

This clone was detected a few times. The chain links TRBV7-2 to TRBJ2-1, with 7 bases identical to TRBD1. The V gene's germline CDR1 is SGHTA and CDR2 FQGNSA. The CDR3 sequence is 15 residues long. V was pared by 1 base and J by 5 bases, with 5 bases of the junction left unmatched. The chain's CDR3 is CASSLVGGRNNEQFF. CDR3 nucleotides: TGTGCCAGCAGCTTAGTAGGGGGCAGAAACAATGAGCAGTTCTTC.